This T cell receptor beta chain was sequenced during a study of T cells in Graves' hyperthyroidism and ophthalmopathy. Study-level background: Prior to any treatment, at the point of initial diagnosis, peripheral blood was collected. Study-wide results and caveats: The model's output predicted ophthalmopathy at a median of 6.5 months prior to onset.

The V end was cut by 5 bases, the J end by 2 bases, with 9 bases between. Germline values: CDR1 MNHEY, CDR2 SMNVEV (reference sequence). The CDR3 has 14 amino acids. The study based diagnoses on clinical symptoms, serum thyroxine and TRAb, thyroid ultrasound and orbital computed tomography. Amplified TCR beta CDR3 regions came from RNA transcripts. Using the HTBI primer set, a first-round RT-PCR was run on the TCR CDR3. MiXCR, applied by TCRdb to the multiplex PCR reads, yields one record per CDR3 protein. The sample carries 250,000 to 300,000 distinct CDR3 sequences, 12% to 15% recorded once. This clonotype was seen at least ten times. Its antigen is not known.

This chain uses TRBV27 with TRBJ2-2; D gene unclear. The sample comprised blood. The TCR sequence derives from a woman between 50 and 59 years old with Graves' hyperthyroidism that later progressed to Graves' ophthalmopathy. The CDR3 DNA is TGTGCCAGCAGTAGGTTCGGCAACACCGGGGAGCTGTTTTTT. Translating it yields CASSRFGNTGELFF.